The present entry profiles one T cell receptor (beta chain) with its context. Its antigen is unknown. Base qualities are not recorded, but no much larger clone differs from it by a single base. The library was made by the immunoSEQ multiplex PCR assay. T-cell receptor beta chain repertoire sequencing was carried out together with a 770-gene immune expression panel. The clones in this table, taken by TCRdb from immuneACCESS, are in-frame only. Not every clone is retained; where verified, under half of the shortfall comes from an unresolved V gene, and the cause of the rest is unknown. The sample table contains 3,500 to 4,500 clones; only one count was recorded for 70% to 90% of them. The ten largest clones represent roughly 3.2% of the sample. This sample was included in a study of brain metastases from non-small cell lung cancer (dated by TCRdb to about 2019). About the study as a whole: The immune microenvironment of paired resected primary tumors and brain metastases from non-small-cell lung cancer patients was profiled. Overall study results and their limits: TCR repertoires were found to be largely shared between paired brain metastases and primary tumors, although sparse T-cell densities were observed in the brain metastases. Lower T-cell infiltration was exhibited by brain metastases compared with primary tumors (P < 0.001). Compared with the matched primary tumors, more than 60% of brain metastases appeared to show expanded T-cell clones.

Per the germline V gene, SNHLY is the CDR1 and FYNNEI is the CDR2. Relative to germline, V is missing 2 bases and J is missing 3 bases, with 6 bases of the junction outside any gene match. Taken from cysteine to phenylalanine, the CDR3 has 16 residues. The DNA shown is the 48-base CDR3, in frame from base 1. A cohort of around 40 patients with surgically resected non-small-cell lung cancer, for whom both primary tumor and brain metastasis specimens were available, was included. Archival formalin-fixed, paraffin-embedded tissues were used as the tumor specimens. Specimen: primary lung tumor tissue. The cell subset or site label corresponds to: primary lung tumor paired with brain metastasis. The sequence links TRBV2 to TRBJ1-4, and TRBD1 matches 7 of the central bases. The TCR originated in a donor at least 40 years old with non-small cell lung cancer. CDR3 reads: CASSELVTGPNEKLFF. The nucleotide sequence reads TGTGCCAGCAGTGAATTAGTGACAGGGCCTAATGAAAAACTGTTTTTT.